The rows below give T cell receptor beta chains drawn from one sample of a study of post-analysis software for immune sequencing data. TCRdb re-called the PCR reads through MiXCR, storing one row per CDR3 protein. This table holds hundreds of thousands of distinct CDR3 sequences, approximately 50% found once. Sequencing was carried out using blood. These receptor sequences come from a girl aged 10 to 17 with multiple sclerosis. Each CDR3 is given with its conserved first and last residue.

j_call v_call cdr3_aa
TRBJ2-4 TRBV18 CASSPQGVSAKNIQYF
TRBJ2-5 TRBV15 CATSRDRVAQYF
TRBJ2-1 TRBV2 CASRGTSYNEQFF
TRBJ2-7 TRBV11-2 CASSLVGLGGGRQYF
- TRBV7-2 CASSAVRDRAYEQYF
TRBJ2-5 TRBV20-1 CSARDPPAGQYF
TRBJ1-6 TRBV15 CATSRDRVNSPLHF
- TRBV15 CATSRVAGAQETQYF
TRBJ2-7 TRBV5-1 CASRPSPGGVYEQYF
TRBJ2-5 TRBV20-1 CSARLPSGETQYF
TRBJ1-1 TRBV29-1 CSVNDRVGLREAFF
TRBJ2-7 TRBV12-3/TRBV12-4 CASSWAGGHYEQYF
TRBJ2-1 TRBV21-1 CASSKDAKNRPYNEQFF
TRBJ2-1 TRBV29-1 CSVGRQGAAGNEQFF
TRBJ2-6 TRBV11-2 CASSPPAGSGANVLTF
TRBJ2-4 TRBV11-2 CASSPVSGANIQYF
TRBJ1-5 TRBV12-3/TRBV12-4 CASSVSWGLQHF
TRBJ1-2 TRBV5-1 CASSNPGQGAFGYTF
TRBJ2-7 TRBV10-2 CASSDLRDSASEQYF
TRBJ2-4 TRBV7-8 CASSPSRVLAKNIQYF
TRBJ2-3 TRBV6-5 CASSWAEEDTQYF
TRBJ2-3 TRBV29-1 CSVETSRGDTQYF
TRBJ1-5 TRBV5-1 CASSLGTGRGNQPQHF
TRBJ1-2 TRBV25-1 CASSEDRDPYGYTF
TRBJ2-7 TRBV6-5 CASSLTPGQGRDEQYF
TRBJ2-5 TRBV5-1 CASTDLRTQYF
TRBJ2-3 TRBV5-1 CASSPGFVTDTQYF
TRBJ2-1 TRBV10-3 CAIRPGTGDYNEQFF
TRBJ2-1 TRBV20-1 CSAKQGPIRGSYNEQFF
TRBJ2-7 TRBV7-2 CASSLRGGDHYEQYF
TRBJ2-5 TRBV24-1 CATSDPLELETQYF
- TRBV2 CASRDRLIYEQYF
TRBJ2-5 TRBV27 CASSFLGQVGETQYF
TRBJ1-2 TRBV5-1 CASSFGDSSYGYTF
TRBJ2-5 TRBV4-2 CASSQERVETQYF
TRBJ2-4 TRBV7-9 CASSGLQGKMTKNIQYF
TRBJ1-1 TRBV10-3 CAISGTGMNTEAFF
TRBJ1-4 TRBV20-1 CSAREGPREKLFF